The 26 T cell receptor beta chains presented below share a single source sample, sequenced in a study of Graves' ophthalmopathy and Graves' hyperthyroidism. Using RNA transcripts, the TCR beta CDR3 regions were amplified. First-round RT-PCR used HTBI primers; second-round multiplex PCR followed. One entry per CDR3 protein results from TCRdb running MiXCR on the multiplex PCR reads. The sample lists under 350,000 distinct CDR3 sequences, around a sixth occurring once. Sequenced: peripheral blood. The receptor set was obtained from an adult man with Graves' ophthalmopathy.

The chain is built from TRBV6-5 and TRBJ2-7; 9 bases align to TRBD1. CDR1 MNHEY and CDR2 SVGAGI come from the germline V gene. The CDR3 length is 12 residues. The J segment lost 7 bases and the V segment lost 8 bases, leaving 6 bases of the junction unmatched. The chain's CDR3 is CASWDRVQEQYF. In DNA form, the CDR3 reads TGTGCCAGCTGGGACAGGGTACAGGAGCAGTACTTC.

This clonotype was detected many times. The chain has TRBV19 and TRBJ1-2; 7 bases align to TRBD1. The CDR3 is made up of 17 amino acids. Trimming cost V 6 bases and J 5 bases; bases outside gene matches: 18. CDR1 and CDR2 (germline): LNHDA, SQIVND (reference sequence). For the CDR3, the DNA is TGTGCCAGTAGAGACAGGGTTTCGCCGCATCCGCATTATGGCTACACCTTC. Translating gives CASRDRVSPHPHYGYTF.

This clonotype was counted at least ten times. The V gene is TRBV29-1, the J gene TRBJ2-2, with D tentatively TRBD1 (5 bases). The CDR3 sequence is 13 residues long. Germline-derived CDR1 and CDR2 are SQVTM and ANQGSEA. Trimming stripped 2 bases from V and 7 bases from J, with 11 bases between. The CDR3 DNA reads as TGCAGCGTTGAACAGGGAAGGGGCGGGGAGCTGTTTTTT. Translated: CSVEQGRGGELFF.

There are many counts of this clonotype. This chain links TRBV28 with TRBJ2-7; no clear D. The germline V gene encodes CDR1 MDHEN and CDR2 SYDVKM. V lost 6 bases and J 3 bases, leaving 9 bases between the germline ends. The CDR3 loop spans 12 amino acids. CDR3 coding DNA: TGTGCCAGCAGCCATAACCTCTACGAGCAGTACTTC. This sequence encodes CASSHNLYEQYF.

This clonotype was seen repeatedly, ten times or more. V is TRBV7-9 and J is TRBJ1-2; TRBD1 is a possible D gene (5 bases). This CDR3 comprises 14 residues. The germline V gene has CDR1 SEHNR and CDR2 FQNEAQ (reference sequence). Trimming cost V 6 bases and J 4 bases, with 15 bases left between them. The CDR3 nucleotides are TGTGCCAGCAGTCTTCCGGGACCGACCTATGGCTACACCTTC. Its translation is CASSLPGPTYGYTF.

V usage is TRBV27 and J usage is TRBJ2-7, with 10 bases identical to TRBD2. The CDR3 sequence is 15 residues long. Germline values: CDR1 MNHEY, CDR2 SMNVEV (reference sequence). With V trimmed by 1 base and J by 6 bases, 6 bases remained unmatched. The CDR3 spells CASSLFASGSSEQYF. CDR3 DNA sequence: TGTGCCAGCAGTTTATTTGCTAGCGGGAGCTCCGAGCAGTACTTC.

This clonotype was picked up a small number of times. This may be a read error: a much more frequent sequence differs by one nucleotide. The chain combines TRBV19 with TRBJ1-2; D is uncertain. CDR1 LNHDA and CDR2 SQIVND come from the germline V gene (reference sequence). V dropped 6 bases and J dropped 2 bases, with 16 bases sitting between them. This CDR3 contains 15 residues. The CDR3 nucleotides read TGTGCCAGTAGCGACCTTAGACGGCTCAACTATGGCTACACCTTC. Its protein is CASSDLRRLNYGYTF. Drawing the rest from reference TRBV19 and TRBJ1-2, the complete variable domain is DGGITQSPKYLFRKEGQNVTLSCEQNLNHDAMYWYRQDPGQGLRLIYYSQIVNDFQKGDIAEGYSVSREKKESFPLTVTSAQKNPTAFYLCASSDLRRLNYGYTFGSGTRLTVV.

This clonotype was counted ten times or more. V usage is TRBV20-1 and J usage is TRBJ2-7; TRBD2 matches 10 bases. Germline V gene sequence: CDR1 DFQATT, CDR2 SNEGSKA (reference sequence). After removal of 4 bases from V and 4 bases from J, the junction contained 4 bases not matched to a gene. The CDR3 consists of 13 residues. The CDR3 DNA reads as TGCAGTGCTACCGGGACTAGCGCTTACGAGCAGTACTTC. Encoded protein: CSATGTSAYEQYF.

V and J are TRBV4-1 and TRBJ1-5; D ambiguous. In germline, CDR1 is MGHRA, CDR2 YSYEKL. This CDR3 contains 15 residues. The V end was cut by 6 bases, the J end by 4 bases, with 16 bases between. The CDR3 region has the DNA TGCGCCAGCAGACTGACTGGAACCGCAAATCAGCCCCAGCATTTT. Protein product: CASRLTGTANQPQHF.

A single count supports this clonotype. The chain recombines TRBV18 with TRBJ1-3; possibly TRBD1 for D (6 bases). Germline V lookup: CDR1 KGHSH, CDR2 LQKENI. This CDR3 contains 17 residues. V was clipped by 3 bases and J by 0 bases, with 15 bases between them. CDR3 residues: CASSPLGQLSSGNTIYF. As DNA, the CDR3 is TGTGCCAGCTCACCTCTTGGACAGCTGAGCTCTGGAAACACCATATATTTT.

The rearrangement joins TRBV5-5 to TRBJ1-2; possibly TRBD1 for D (5 bases). The CDR3 covers 15 residues. Germline CDR1 reads SGHKS; CDR2 reads YYEKEE (reference sequence). The V gene lost 2 bases and the J gene lost 2 bases, with 13 bases spanning the gap. CDR3 sequence (DNA): TGTGCCAGCAGCTTCACCGGGACGGAGAACTATGGCTACACCTTC. Translated, it gives CASSFTGTENYGYTF.

This clonotype occurred many times. The rearrangement joins TRBV30 to TRBJ1-1; D gene unclear. V shed 7 bases and J shed 0 bases, with 15 bases lying between them. Germline V gene data show CDR1 as GTSNPN and CDR2 as SVGIG (reference sequence). The CDR3 extends over 14 amino acids. CDR3 amino acids: CAYISETMNTEAFF. The DNA for the CDR3 is TGTGCCTACATTTCGGAAACGATGAACACTGAAGCTTTCTTT. Variable domain in full (rest from reference TRBV30 and TRBJ1-1): SQTIHQWPATLVQPVGSPLSLECTVEGTSNPNLYWYRQAAGRGLQLLFYSVGIGQISSEVPQNLSASRPQDRQFILSSKKLLLSDSGFYLCAYISETMNTEAFFGQGTRLTVV.

Many counts were recorded for this clonotype. This sequence joins TRBV6-5 and TRBJ1-3, with D unresolved. Trimming took off 4 bases at V and 4 bases at J, with 5 bases between the two ends. Germline CDR1 is MNHEY and CDR2 is SVGAGI. This CDR3 has 12 amino acids. The CDR3 region is CASSSVGNTIYF. In DNA, the CDR3 is TGTGCCAGCAGTTCCGTGGGAAACACCATATATTTT.

Ten or more counts support this clonotype. The J gene is TRBJ2-5, the V gene TRBV7-2; 11 bases map to TRBD2. The CDR3 is 14 amino acids. Looked up from germline, CDR1 is SGHTA and CDR2 is FQGNSA. Germline trimming cut 5 bases from V and 7 bases from J; bases unmatched to any gene: 6. DNA for the CDR3: TGTGCCAGCAGCGTCTTAGCGGGGGGGGGGACCCAGTACTTC. Amino acids: CASSVLAGGGTQYF.

This clonotype was found many times. This chain links TRBV7-2 with TRBJ1-6; the D gene is possibly TRBD1 (6 bases). Between the trimmed V and J ends, which lost 2 bases and 7 bases, there was a span of 9 bases. The CDR3 is 14 amino acids. Per the germline V gene, CDR1 is SGHTA and CDR2 is FQGNSA. The CDR3 loop reads CASSLRRGNSPLHF. Here the CDR3 DNA reads TGTGCCAGCAGCTTACGCAGGGGAAATTCACCCCTCCACTTT.

The table lists this clonotype with many counts. The chain carries TRBV5-6 and TRBJ1-1; D remains unclear. The CDR3 contains 14 residues. CDR1 SGHDT and CDR2 YYEEEE come from the germline V gene. Trimming pared 5 bases from V and 1 base from J, leaving 12 bases between. The CDR3 loop is CASSSNNPNTEAFF. The CDR3 coding sequence is TGTGCCAGCAGTTCAAACAATCCGAACACTGAAGCTTTCTTT.

In its sample, this clonotype was seen many times. The rearrangement uses TRBV28 and TRBJ1-2, with TRBD1 identical over 9 bases. Germline V CDR1 and CDR2: MDHEN, SYDVKM. V shed 5 bases and J 7 bases; nucleotides not matched to a gene: 11. There are 15 residues in the CDR3. The CDR3 DNA follows: TGTGCCAGCAGTCTCCGGGACAGGGACGTCGGTGGCTACACCTTC. It encodes CASSLRDRDVGGYTF.

This clonotype occurred many times. CDR3 coding DNA: TGTGCCAGCAGCTTAGTCAGCCCCCAGGGTGGCGAGCAGTACTTC. Translated, it gives CASSLVSPQGGEQYF. V gene TRBV7-2 combines with J gene TRBJ2-7, with D possibly matching TRBD1 (5 bases). This CDR3 is 15 amino acids long. In germline, CDR1 is SGHTA, CDR2 FQGNSA. V was pared by 1 base and J by 6 bases, with 16 bases between.

Many counts were recorded for this clonotype. The V and J genes are TRBV9 and TRBJ1-6, with 7 bases that match TRBD1. V shed 0 bases, J shed 2 bases, and the junction held 2 bases outside the gene matches. Per the germline V gene, CDR1 is SGDLS and CDR2 is YYNGEE. The CDR3 consists of 16 residues. In DNA, the CDR3 is TGTGCCAGCAGCGTAGATACAGGGGCCTATAATTCACCCCTCCACTTT. Protein product: CASSVDTGAYNSPLHF.

This clonotype was seen a handful of times. The chain is built from TRBV18 and TRBJ1-5; TRBD1 agrees at 10 bases. This CDR3 region has 19 residues. Germline CDR1 reads KGHSH; CDR2 reads LQKENI. J gave up 3 bases and V 6 bases, and 17 bases lay outside the gene matches. CDR3 sequence reads: CASSLYPTGTGANNQPQHF. CDR3 DNA sequence: TGTGCCAGCTCTCTCTACCCCACCGGGACAGGGGCTAACAATCAGCCCCAGCATTTT.

This clonotype has more than one count but fewer than ten. The chain recombines TRBV6-2 or TRBV6-3 with TRBJ1-5, with TRBD1 identical over 7 bases. Per germline, CDR1 MNHEY and CDR2 SVGEGT. This CDR3 comprises 16 residues. Trimming at V came to 6 bases and at J to 0 bases, leaving 8 bases not matched to a gene. DNA for the CDR3: TGTGCCAGCAGCCGATCACAGGGGTATAGCAATCAGCCCCAGCATTTT. Residues: CASSRSQGYSNQPQHF.

A few counts support this clonotype. The chain is built from TRBV6-1 and TRBJ1-1; D not resolved. The CDR3 sequence is 16 residues long. The V and J ends lost 6 bases and 1 base respectively, with 18 bases between them. The germline V gene has CDR1 MNHNS and CDR2 SASEGT. Written as DNA, the CDR3 is TGTGCCAGCAGCCAAGCCGTCATGGGTCCGAACACTGAAGCTTTCTTT. Protein sequence: CASSQAVMGPNTEAFF.

At least ten counts were recorded for this clonotype. The chain employs TRBV30 and TRBJ2-4; D gene uncertain. The length of the CDR3 is 13 residues. Trimming cost V 6 bases and J 2 bases, with 11 bases left between them. Per germline, CDR1 GTSNPN and CDR2 SVGIG (reference sequence). CDR3 amino acids: CACLEESKNIQYF. The CDR3 region has the DNA TGTGCCTGTCTTGAGGAGTCCAAAAACATTCAGTACTTC. Using reference TRBV30 and TRBJ2-4 for the parts outside the CDR3, the full variable domain is SQTIHQWPATLVQPVGSPLSLECTVEGTSNPNLYWYRQAAGRGLQLLFYSVGIGQISSEVPQNLSASRPQDRQFILSSKKLLLSDSGFYLCACLEESKNIQYFGAGTRLSVL.

This clonotype came up many times. The chain uses TRBV7-9 and TRBJ1-1; 9 nucleotides match TRBD1. V gave up 5 bases and J gave up 3 bases; unmatched junction bases: 7. CDR3 length: 15 residues. Germline CDR1 reads SEHNR; CDR2 reads FQNEAQ (reference sequence). The CDR3 nucleotides are TGTGCCAGCAGCGTACAGGGGGCGGGAGACACTGAAGCTTTCTTT. Encoded protein: CASSVQGAGDTEAFF.

This clonotype was picked up many times. This sequence joins TRBV2 and TRBJ2-2, with 8 nucleotides matching TRBD2. Trimming took 7 bases from V and 2 from J; bases not matched to a gene: 3. This CDR3 is 14 amino acids long. CDR1 SNHLY and CDR2 FYNNEI come from the germline V gene. CDR3: CASKGTSNTGELFF. The CDR3 bases are TGTGCCAGCAAAGGGACTAGTAACACCGGGGAGCTGTTTTTT.

This clonotype was detected many times. V is TRBV20-1 and J is TRBJ2-7; no reliable D call. The CDR3 contains 12 residues. V gave up 3 bases and J gave up 4 bases, with 10 bases separating them. Germline values: CDR1 DFQATT, CDR2 SNEGSKA (reference sequence). As DNA, the CDR3 is TGCAGTGCTAGGAACTTGGATTACGAGCAGTACTTC. As protein: CSARNLDYEQYF.